These 32 T cell receptor beta chains were sequenced from one sample in a study of Graves' ophthalmopathy and Graves' hyperthyroidism. RNA transcripts served as template for amplifying TCR beta CDR3 sequences. The authors performed first-round RT-PCR with HTBI primers and then a second-round multiplex PCR. TCRdb recomputed calls from the multiplex PCR reads with MiXCR, one row per CDR3 protein. The sample has some 350,000 distinct CDR3 sequences, about 15% seen once. Sequencing was performed on peripheral blood. These receptors were taken from an adult woman with stable Graves' hyperthyroidism.

This clonotype appeared many times. The chain carries TRBV2 and TRBJ1-5, with a weak D call TRBD1 (6 bases). The CDR3 contains 15 residues. From germline, CDR1 is SNHLY and CDR2 FYNNEI. The V end lost 7 bases, the J end lost 0 bases, and 13 bases lay between the germline ends. DNA of the CDR3: TGTGCCAGCAAGGGACAACCGTATAGCAATCAGCCCCAGCATTTT. It is translated as CASKGQPYSNQPQHF.

As regards this clonotype: One junction end disagrees with the germline gene, perhaps due to a read error. This chain links TRBV7-2 with TRBJ2-2, with D tentatively TRBD2 (5 bases). Germline assignment: CDR1 SGHTA and CDR2 FQGNSA. The CDR3 consists of 13 residues. The CDR3 DNA sequence: TGTGCCAGCTGCTTTGAGGGAGCCGGGGAGCTGTTTTTT. It codes for CASCFEGAGELFF.

This clonotype was counted ten times or more. The gene calls are TRBV6-2 or TRBV6-3 and TRBJ1-1, with 8 nucleotides matching TRBD1. The CDR3 is 16 residues long. Germline V gives CDR1 MNHEY, CDR2 SVGEGT. V was clipped by 5 bases and J by 3 bases; unmatched bases: 11. The CDR3 is CASSPSDRGTYTEAFF. For the CDR3, the DNA is TGTGCCAGCAGTCCATCCGACAGGGGAACATACACTGAAGCTTTCTTT.

This clonotype was counted a few times. This CDR3 reads CSGVTGSTGELFF. The DNA of the CDR3 is TGCAGTGGAGTAACAGGGAGCACCGGGGAGCTGTTTTTT. The rearrangement uses TRBV20-1 and TRBJ2-2; D may be TRBD1 (6 bases). This CDR3 region has 13 residues. Trimming shortened V by 7 bases and J by 4 bases, and 13 bases separated the two germline ends. Germline V lookup: CDR1 DFQATT, CDR2 SNEGSKA (reference sequence).

This clonotype was detected many times. J is TRBJ2-7 and V is TRBV20-1; 7 bases align to TRBD2. Germline assignment: CDR1 DFQATT and CDR2 SNEGSKA (reference sequence). This CDR3 is built from 14 residues. V dropped 3 bases and J dropped 2; count of bases not matched to a gene: 7. DNA of the CDR3: TGCAGTGCTAGTTCTAGCGGAGACCCCTACGAGCAGTACTTC. Its protein product is CSASSSGDPYEQYF.

This clonotype was picked up many times. This chain connects TRBV7-2 to TRBJ1-1; D not certain. The CDR3 contains 16 residues. Germline loops: CDR1 SGHTA, CDR2 FQGNSA. V was shortened by 0 bases and J by 1 base, with 12 bases between the two germline ends. This CDR3 is CASSLAVLRGNTEAFF. The CDR3 bases are TGTGCCAGCAGCTTAGCGGTCCTTCGAGGGAACACTGAAGCTTTCTTT. Filled out from reference TRBV7-2 and TRBJ1-1, the complete variable domain reads GAGVSQSPSNKVTEKGKDVELRCDPISGHTALYWYRQSLGQGLEFLIYFQGNSAPDKSGLPSDRFSAERTGGSVSTLTIQRTQQEDSAVYLCASSLAVLRGNTEAFFGQGTRLTVV.

This clonotype has ten or more counts. The chain uses TRBV19 and TRBJ1-5, with D perhaps TRBD1 (5 bases). With 9 bases removed from V and 2 bases from J, the gap between germline ends came to 11 bases. The germline V gene encodes CDR1 LNHDA and CDR2 SQIVND (reference sequence). The CDR3 is 13 residues long. This CDR3 reads CASGGRGNQPQHF. CDR3 sequence (DNA): TGTGCCAGCGGGGGAAGGGGCAATCAGCCCCAGCATTTT. Complete variable domain (other parts from reference TRBV19 and TRBJ1-5): DGGITQSPKYLFRKEGQNVTLSCEQNLNHDAMYWYRQDPGQGLRLIYYSQIVNDFQKGDIAEGYSVSREKKESFPLTVTSAQKNPTAFYLCASGGRGNQPQHFGDGTRLSIL.

The chain links TRBV18 to TRBJ2-7, with D unresolved. The V end was cut by 9 bases, the J end by 1 base, with 7 bases between. The CDR3 is made up of 11 amino acids. CDR1 and CDR2 (germline): KGHSH, LQKENI. As DNA, the CDR3 is TGTGCCAGTGGCAAGTCCTACGAGCAGTACTTC. It codes for CASGKSYEQYF.

The rearrangement uses TRBV20-1 and TRBJ2-5; no definite D call. The CDR3 spans 12 residues. Germline V CDR1 and CDR2: DFQATT, SNEGSKA (reference sequence). V was pared by 2 bases and J by 4 bases, with 8 bases between. The CDR3 sequence is CSARSWGETQYF. The DNA for the CDR3 is TGCAGTGCTAGATCCTGGGGAGAGACCCAGTACTTC.

Ten or more counts support this clonotype. The chain recombines TRBV5-1 with TRBJ2-6, with D tentatively TRBD1 (6 bases). The germline V gene encodes CDR1 SGHRS and CDR2 YFSETQ. The CDR3 consists of 16 residues. With 4 bases removed from V and 0 bases from J, the gap between germline ends came to 11 bases. For the CDR3, the DNA is TGCGCCAGCAGCGGCGGACAGTCCTCTGGGGCCAACGTCCTGACTTTC. Encoded protein: CASSGGQSSGANVLTF.

A few counts support this clonotype. This sequence joins TRBV5-1 and TRBJ2-2; either TRBD1 or TRBD2 may supply D (5 bases each). The CDR3 has 14 amino acids. Per germline, CDR1 SGHRS and CDR2 YFSETQ. Trimming left V 6 bases short and J 0 bases short, with 9 bases between. DNA of the CDR3: TGCGCCAGCATCGGGACCGCGAACACCGGGGAGCTGTTTTTT. As protein: CASIGTANTGELFF.

The chain links TRBV3-1 to TRBJ1-1; the D is unclear. V was clipped by 7 bases and J by 3 bases, with 9 bases between them. This CDR3 is 12 amino acids long. Germline V gene sequence: CDR1 LGHDT, CDR2 YNNKEL (reference sequence). The CDR3 nucleotides are TGTGCCAGCATCGATCCGGACACTGAAGCTTTCTTT. Translated: CASIDPDTEAFF.

This clonotype was observed at least ten times. J is TRBJ2-5 and V is TRBV7-9; D is possibly TRBD2 (5 bases). CDR3 length equals 15 residues. V lost 1 base and J 6 bases, leaving 15 bases between the germline ends. Germline V gene sequence: CDR1 SEHNR, CDR2 FQNEAQ (reference sequence). Here the CDR3 reads CASSLGAVPQKTQYF. CDR3 nucleotide sequence: TGTGCCAGCAGCTTAGGAGCGGTACCTCAGAAGACCCAGTACTTC.

In its sample, this clonotype was seen many times. The V and J genes are TRBV11-3 and TRBJ2-3; TRBD1 might be the D (6 bases). This CDR3 spans 15 amino acids. Deletions cut 5 bases from V and 0 bases from J, with 12 bases between. Germline CDR1 reads SGHNT; CDR2 reads YENEEA. The CDR3 here is CASSKDSSSTDTQYF. In DNA form, the CDR3 reads TGTGCCAGCAGCAAGGACAGCTCTAGCACAGATACGCAGTATTTT.

This clonotype was observed many times. The rearrangement uses TRBV20-1 and TRBJ1-2, with a possible D match to TRBD1 (6 bases). The CDR3 is made up of 14 amino acids. CDR1 and CDR2 (germline): DFQATT, SNEGSKA (reference sequence). Trimming removed 6 bases from V and 0 bases from J, with 14 bases in between. This CDR3 reads CSAPGGLANYGYTF. CDR3 nucleotide sequence: TGCAGTGCACCTGGGGGGCTTGCTAACTATGGCTACACCTTC.

This clonotype was recorded many times. This chain connects TRBV7-8 to TRBJ1-2; tentative D call: TRBD1 (6 bases). Germline V CDR1 and CDR2: SGHVS, FQNEAQ. The ends were cut back, 5 bases at V and 3 bases at J, with 16 bases in the middle. The CDR3 totals 15 residues. The CDR3 DNA reads as TGTGCCAGCAGCCTTACAGGGAGGAGGGACTATGGCTACACCTTC. It yields the protein CASSLTGRRDYGYTF.

This clonotype showed up just a few times. The chain employs TRBV5-1 and TRBJ2-7; unclear D gene. The CDR3 is made up of 14 amino acids. Germline values: CDR1 SGHRS, CDR2 YFSETQ. Between the trimmed V and J ends, which lost 2 bases and 2 bases, there was a span of 11 bases. DNA for the CDR3: TGCGCCAGCAGCTTAACCACCCGCCCCTACGAGCAGTACTTC. It codes for CASSLTTRPYEQYF.

This clonotype has at least ten counts. The gene calls are TRBV7-2 and TRBJ2-7; D gene ambiguous. Trimming left V 3 bases short and J 3 bases short, with 12 bases between. The CDR3 sequence is 14 residues long. Germline CDR1 reads SGHTA; CDR2 reads FQGNSA. In DNA, the CDR3 is TGTGCCAGCAGCTTTGCAGCCGGGCTCTACGAGCAGTACTTC. Translated, it gives CASSFAAGLYEQYF.

Remarks on this clonotype: Since a much larger clone is just one base distant, this may be a read error. The chain has TRBV28 and TRBJ1-1; 8 nucleotides agree with TRBD1. Germline CDR1 is MDHEN and CDR2 is SYDVKM. This CDR3 is 17 amino acids long. This CDR3 reads CASSLFLSRGQGTGAFF. CDR3 DNA: TGTGCCAGCAGTTTATTTTTGAGCAGGGGGCAGGGGACTGGAGCTTTCTTT.

At least ten counts were recorded for this clonotype. This chain connects TRBV4-2 to TRBJ1-2, with 8 positions matching TRBD1. The germline V gene has CDR1 LGHNA and CDR2 YNFKEQ. The CDR3 is 14 residues long. Unmatched junction bases numbered 5, after V lost 1 base and J lost 7 bases. The DNA for the CDR3 is TGTGCCAGCAGCCAAGTGTCCGGGACAGGTGGCTACACCTTC. Protein: CASSQVSGTGGYTF.

At least ten counts were recorded for this clonotype. V and J are TRBV20-1 and TRBJ2-7; 7 nucleotides align to TRBD1. The CDR3 is 12 amino acids. Germline CDR1 reads DFQATT; CDR2 reads SNEGSKA (reference sequence). The J segment lost 2 bases and the V segment lost 5 bases, leaving 3 bases of the junction unmatched. The CDR3 DNA follows: TGCAGTGCTGCCGACAGGGCCTACGAGCAGTACTTC. It yields the protein CSAADRAYEQYF.

This clonotype was counted ten times or more. The rearrangement joins TRBV20-1 to TRBJ2-2; D unresolved. Trimming pared 2 bases from V and 5 bases from J, leaving 12 bases between. The germline gives CDR1 DFQATT, CDR2 SNEGSKA (reference sequence). This CDR3 comprises 14 residues. The CDR3 loop is CSARSGVGTGELFF. For the CDR3, the DNA is TGCAGTGCTAGATCTGGGGTAGGGACCGGGGAGCTGTTTTTT.

The genes are TRBV12-3 or TRBV12-4 and TRBJ2-5, with D possibly matching TRBD1 (6 bases). The CDR3 covers 13 residues. V was shortened by 6 bases and J by 4 bases, with 12 bases between the two germline ends. The CDR3 spells CASSRQDVETQYF. CDR3 sequence (DNA): TGTGCCAGCAGCCGACAGGATGTAGAGACCCAGTACTTC.

This chain uses TRBV12-3 or TRBV12-4 with TRBJ1-1, with D perhaps TRBD1 (6 bases). This CDR3 is built from 13 residues. The V gene lost 8 bases and the J gene lost 1 base, with 11 bases spanning the gap. CDR3: CASGRGANTEAFF. CDR3 nucleotides: TGTGCCAGCGGGCGGGGGGCGAACACTGAAGCTTTCTTT.

This clonotype was detected only a few times. The CDR3 here is CASRVGGEGSGANVLTF. The CDR3 bases are TGTGCCAGCAGGGTTGGAGGGGAGGGCTCTGGGGCCAACGTCCTGACTTTC. The chain has TRBV12-3 or TRBV12-4 and TRBJ2-6; the match to TRBD2 covers 7 bases. The CDR3 extends over 17 amino acids. J was trimmed by 0 bases and V by 6 bases; bases with no gene match: 8.

This clonotype was detected many times. The chain recombines TRBV11-2 with TRBJ2-5; D is perhaps TRBD2 (5 bases). Trimming took off 3 bases at V and 5 bases at J, with 16 bases between the two ends. The length of the CDR3 is 15 residues. Germline assignment: CDR1 SGHAT and CDR2 FQNNGV. The CDR3 region is CASSFSGTFRETQYF. DNA for the CDR3: TGTGCCAGCAGCTTTTCGGGAACGTTTAGGGAGACCCAGTACTTC.

Only a few counts were recorded for this clonotype. One base away lies a much larger clone, so this may be a sequencing read error. The genes are TRBV20-1 and TRBJ2-5; TRBD1 or TRBD2 may be the D gene (5 bases each). With 2 bases removed from V and 4 bases from J, the gap between germline ends came to 14 bases. CDR3 size: 14 residues. CDR1 is DFQATT, CDR2 SNEGSKA, per germline (reference sequence). The CDR3 here is CSARIGESRETQYF. CDR3 DNA sequence: TGCAGTGCTAGAATAGGGGAGTCACGAGAGACCCAGTACTTC.

The chain employs TRBV3-1 and TRBJ1-2; possible D gene TRBD1, 5 bases. The length of the CDR3 is 17 residues. Per germline, CDR1 LGHDT and CDR2 YNNKEL (reference sequence). Trimming took off 4 bases at V and 4 bases at J, with 22 bases between the two ends. The CDR3 reads CASSPAGRARLGYGYTF. The CDR3 nucleotides read TGTGCCAGCAGCCCCGCCGGCAGGGCTCGGTTGGGCTATGGCTACACCTTC. The entire variable domain, with the rest obtained from reference TRBV3-1 and TRBJ1-2, is as follows: DTAVSQTPKYLVTQMGNDKSIKCEQNLGHDTMYWYKQDSKKFLKIMFSYNNKELIINETVPNRFSPKSPDKAHLNLHINSLELGDSAVYFCASSPAGRARLGYGYTFGSGTRLTVV.

This clonotype was counted at least ten times. The V call is TRBV6-1, the J call TRBJ2-7; D unclear. Trimming left V 6 bases short and J 4 bases short, with 10 bases between. The CDR3 covers 12 residues. In germline, CDR1 is MNHNS, CDR2 SASEGT. CDR3 nucleotides: TGTGCCAGCAGGGCAGGACCTTACGAGCAGTACTTC. It codes for CASRAGPYEQYF.

The V call is TRBV12-3 or TRBV12-4, the J call TRBJ1-1; the D gene is possibly TRBD1 (5 bases). V was trimmed by 5 bases and J by 1 base, leaving 14 bases between them. The CDR3 loop spans 15 amino acids. The CDR3 spells CASSTTGLQNTEAFF. As DNA, the CDR3 is TGTGCCAGCAGTACGACGGGACTGCAGAACACTGAAGCTTTCTTT.

To note about this clonotype: A much larger clone lies one base from this, so it may be a read error. The chain combines TRBV4-1 with TRBJ2-7; 8 bases agree with TRBD2. CDR1 and CDR2 (germline): MGHRA, YSYEKL. The CDR3 spans 16 residues. CDR3 residues: CASSQDRRTSSYEQCF. Here the CDR3 DNA reads TGCGCCAGCAGCCAAGATCGTAGGACTAGCAGCTACGAGCAGTGCTTC.

This clonotype has just a few counts. This chain joins TRBV4-1 and TRBJ1-1, with a tentative D call TRBD1 (5 bases). This CDR3 contains 15 residues. Per germline, CDR1 MGHRA and CDR2 YSYEKL. Deletions cut 0 bases from V and 10 bases from J, with 18 bases between. Here the CDR3 DNA reads TGCGCCAGCAGCCAAGACCCCACTGTGGTGGGGGGAGCTTTCTTT. It encodes CASSQDPTVVGGAFF.